These 28 T cell receptor beta chains share one sample of origin, sequenced in a study of T cells in Graves' hyperthyroidism and ophthalmopathy. TCR beta CDR3 regions were amplified from RNA. HTBI primers were the set used in a first-round RT-PCR of the TCR CDR3. TCRdb called the multiplex PCR reads again in MiXCR, with one record for every CDR3 protein. This repertoire shows fewer than 650,000 distinct CDR3 sequences, 14% to 15% found once; its top ten account for approximately 4.3%. Sequenced material: blood. The receptors come from a woman between 35 and 50 years old with Graves' ophthalmopathy.

In its sample, this clonotype was seen many times. V and J are TRBV10-3 and TRBJ2-7; a weak D match, TRBD2 (5 bases). From germline, CDR1 is ENHRY and CDR2 SYGVKD. Trimming shortened V by 0 bases and J by 0 bases, and 15 bases separated the two germline ends. This CDR3 spans 17 amino acids. CDR3 amino acids: CAISESKEALDSYEQYF. The CDR3 DNA is TGTGCCATCAGTGAGTCGAAGGAGGCACTCGACTCCTACGAGCAGTACTTC.

This clonotype was counted ten times or more. J is TRBJ2-7 and V is TRBV30; no clear D gene. CDR1 is GTSNPN and CDR2 is SVGIG in the germline V gene (reference sequence). V lost 0 bases, J lost 4 bases, and 7 bases lay in between. The CDR3 contains 12 residues. The CDR3 nucleotides are TGTGCCTGGAGTGTACACGGTTACGAGCAGTACTTC. Its protein is CAWSVHGYEQYF. The full variable domain, its missing parts supplied by reference TRBV30 and TRBJ2-7, is SQTIHQWPATLVQPVGSPLSLECTVEGTSNPNLYWYRQAAGRGLQLLFYSVGIGQISSEVPQNLSASRPQDRQFILSSKKLLLSDSGFYLCAWSVHGYEQYFGPGTRLTVT.

The sample holds many counts of this clonotype. The genes are TRBV6-2 or TRBV6-3 and TRBJ2-2; D is perhaps TRBD1 (6 bases). V was shortened by 2 bases and J by 3 bases, with 16 bases between the two germline ends. This CDR3 contains 17 residues. CDR1 and CDR2 from the germline V gene are MNHEY and SVGEGT. Here the CDR3 reads CASSYPTIQGYTGELFF. For the CDR3, the DNA is TGTGCCAGCAGTTACCCGACTATACAGGGCTACACCGGGGAGCTGTTTTTT.

This clonotype was counted ten times or more. This chain uses TRBV27 with TRBJ2-7; 8 bases are shared with TRBD2. The length of the CDR3 is 15 residues. V shed 4 bases and J 7 bases; nucleotides not matched to a gene: 12. The germline V gene encodes CDR1 MNHEY and CDR2 SMNVEV (reference sequence). CDR3 DNA sequence: TGTGCCAGCAGTTCCCTCCTTTCCGGGACTAGGGAGCAGTACTTC. Amino acids: CASSSLLSGTREQYF.

This clonotype was found a few times. The CDR3 region has the DNA TGTGCCTGGTCCCATTCGAACACCGGGGAGCTGTTTTTT. Translation: CAWSHSNTGELFF. The chain employs TRBV30 and TRBJ2-2; D gene ambiguous. Trimming removed 5 bases at V and 0 bases at J, with 7 bases between. From germline, CDR1 is GTSNPN and CDR2 SVGIG (reference sequence). The CDR3 has 13 residues.

This clonotype has a count of ten or more. V and J are TRBV6-1 and TRBJ1-1, with 7 bases lining up with TRBD1. The ends lost 1 base at V and 5 bases at J; junction bases unmatched: 13. In germline, CDR1 is MNHNS, CDR2 SASEGT. This CDR3 spans 17 amino acids. This CDR3 is CASSEGGLTGARTEAFF. CDR3 nucleotides: TGTGCCAGCAGTGAAGGTGGTCTCACAGGGGCAAGGACTGAAGCTTTCTTT.

This clonotype showed up many times. The chain carries TRBV29-1 and TRBJ2-7, with D unresolved. Germline-derived CDR1 and CDR2 are SQVTM and ANQGSEA. The ends were cut back, 1 base at V and 5 bases at J, with 18 bases in the middle. The CDR3 has 15 residues. The DNA of the CDR3 is TGCAGCGTTGAAGTGAGGACGGGTACTCTCGACGAGCAGTACTTC. This translates into CSVEVRTGTLDEQYF.

This clonotype has ten or more counts. The rearrangement links TRBV6-1 to TRBJ1-2; tentative D call: TRBD1 (6 bases). The germline V gene has CDR1 MNHNS and CDR2 SASEGT. V lost 6 bases and J lost 4, with 24 bases in between. The CDR3 loop spans 17 amino acids. CDR3 DNA sequence: TGTGCCAGCAGGTCGCACCCAGACAGGCAATGGGGCTATGGCTACACCTTC. Translating it yields CASRSHPDRQWGYGYTF.

This clonotype was observed at least ten times. The V gene is TRBV29-1, the J gene TRBJ2-5; 7 bases fit TRBD1. The ends lost 4 bases at V and 5 bases at J; junction bases unmatched: 4. The CDR3 sequence is 12 residues long. Germline CDR1 is SQVTM and CDR2 is ANQGSEA. DNA for the CDR3: TGCAGCGTTGTTCCGGACAGGGAGACCCAGTACTTC. Protein product: CSVVPDRETQYF. Supplemented by reference TRBV29-1 and TRBJ2-5, the full variable domain reads SAVISQKPSRDICQRGTSLTIQCQVDSQVTMMFWYRQQPGQSLTLIATANQGSEATYESGFVIDKFPISRPNLTFSTLTVSNMSPEDSSIYLCSVVPDRETQYFGPGTRLLVL.

In its sample, this clonotype was seen many times. This chain links TRBV20-1 with TRBJ1-2; D is uncertain. V was trimmed by 2 bases and J by 0 bases, leaving 13 bases between them. Germline assignment: CDR1 DFQATT and CDR2 SNEGSKA (reference sequence). CDR3 length: 15 residues. Here the CDR3 reads CSARTQRSTNYGYTF. The CDR3 DNA is TGCAGTGCTAGAACACAGCGCTCTACTAACTATGGCTACACCTTC.

This clonotype was observed many times. The CDR3, as DNA: TGTGCCAGCAGCTTGGGGTCCGAGGGACAGCCCCAGCATTTT. It yields the protein CASSLGSEGQPQHF. The genes are TRBV5-5 and TRBJ1-5; D call uncertain. V lost 0 bases and J lost 7, with 11 bases in between. This CDR3 spans 14 amino acids. From germline, CDR1 is SGHKS and CDR2 YYEKEE (reference sequence).

This clonotype was recorded a few times. The chain recombines TRBV4-1 with TRBJ2-5; 9 positions agree with TRBD2. This CDR3 comprises 17 residues. The trim removed 1 base at V and 0 bases at J, leaving 6 bases unmatched. Germline CDR1 is MGHRA and CDR2 is YSYEKL. This CDR3 is CASSQGGSSGNQETQYF. CDR3 bases: TGCGCCAGCAGCCAAGGGGGTTCTAGCGGGAACCAAGAGACCCAGTACTTC.

CDR3 nucleotides: TGCGCCAGCAGCCAAGATCCGGCACACACCGGGGAGCTGTTTTTT. Its protein is CASSQDPAHTGELFF. V gene TRBV4-1 combines with J gene TRBJ2-2, with unresolved D. V was cut by 0 bases and J by 3 bases, with 8 bases left in between. The germline V gene encodes CDR1 MGHRA and CDR2 YSYEKL. CDR3 length: 15 amino acids.

This clonotype was detected many times. The junction shows a germline mismatch at one end, possibly a read error. This chain links TRBV7-8 with TRBJ1-5; D is ambiguous. Germline V gene sequence: CDR1 SGHVS, CDR2 FQNEAQ. This CDR3 comprises 13 residues. The CDR3: CASRLGFNQPQHF. In DNA, the CDR3 is TGTGCCAGCAGGTTAGGGTTTAATCAGCCCCAGCATTTT.

This clonotype has ten or more counts. V and J are TRBV6-2 or TRBV6-3 and TRBJ1-1, with a weak D call TRBD1 (6 bases). This CDR3 has 16 amino acids. The V gene lost 2 bases and the J gene lost 7 bases, with 20 bases spanning the gap. Germline lookup yields CDR1 MNHEY and CDR2 SVGEGT. The DNA of the CDR3 is TGTGCCAGCAGTTACACGGCAGGGGAAACCCAGTATGAAGCTTTCTTT. Amino acid sequence: CASSYTAGETQYEAFF.

This clonotype was observed many times. The CDR3 DNA reads as TGTGCCAGCATTAACCGGGCCGGACAAGGCTACACCTTC. This gives the protein CASINRAGQGYTF. The chain uses TRBV6-2 or TRBV6-3 and TRBJ1-2; a possible D gene is TRBD1 (5 bases). Trimming shortened V by 7 bases and J by 8 bases, and 17 bases separated the two germline ends. The germline gives CDR1 MNHEY, CDR2 SVGEGT. The CDR3 has 13 residues.

With regard to this clonotype: This may arise from a read error, as a much more abundant clone is one base away. This chain joins TRBV6-2 or TRBV6-3 and TRBJ1-2; 9 bases are shared with TRBD1. The germline CDR1 and CDR2 sequences are MNHEY and SVGEGT. The CDR3 extends over 13 amino acids. Trimming removed 10 bases from V and 8 bases from J; junction bases left unmatched: 11. For the CDR3, the DNA is TGTGCCACCTGGACAGGGGAGGAGTGGGGCTACACCTTC. Translation gives CATWTGEEWGYTF.

This clonotype showed up many times. The rearrangement uses TRBV15 and TRBJ1-3; D uncertain. The germline V gene encodes CDR1 LNHNV and CDR2 YYDKDF (reference sequence). V was shortened by 0 bases and J by 2 bases, with 8 bases between the two germline ends. There are 15 residues in the CDR3. In DNA form, the CDR3 reads TGTGCCACCAGCAGAGATCGAGGGACTGGAAACACCATATATTTT. It codes for CATSRDRGTGNTIYF.

The sample holds many counts of this clonotype. The CDR3 DNA follows: TGCAGCGTTGGACCGACGGCTGGGGGGTACGAGCAGTACTTC. It yields the protein CSVGPTAGGYEQYF. V and J are TRBV29-1 and TRBJ2-7, with TRBD2 as a possible D gene (6 bases). Trimming took 4 bases from V and 4 from J, leaving 17 bases between them. Germline values: CDR1 SQVTM, CDR2 ANQGSEA. CDR3 length equals 14 residues.

There are many counts of this clonotype. J is TRBJ2-4 and V is TRBV29-1; 11 bases fit TRBD2. The germline gives CDR1 SQVTM, CDR2 ANQGSEA. CDR3 length equals 14 residues. Trimming took 6 bases from V and 5 from J; bases not matched to a gene: 6. The CDR3 protein is CSVDSGRGENIQYF. CDR3 in DNA: TGCAGCGTAGATAGCGGGAGGGGTGAAAACATTCAGTACTTC.

This chain uses TRBV12-3 or TRBV12-4 with TRBJ2-2, with 7 positions matching TRBD2. The CDR3 has 14 amino acids. V dropped 7 bases and J dropped 7; count of bases not matched to a gene: 9. CDR3 in DNA: TGTGCCAGCAATCTAAGCGGGGTTAGCGGGGAGCTGTTTTTT. Translated: CASNLSGVSGELFF.

The chain uses TRBV6-1 and TRBJ2-7, with D perhaps being TRBD1 or TRBD2 (5 bases each). In germline, CDR1 is MNHNS, CDR2 SASEGT. Trimming took off 7 bases at V and 2 bases at J, with 12 bases between the two ends. The CDR3 has 13 residues. The CDR3 reads CASTERGAYEQYF. CDR3 sequence (DNA): TGTGCCAGCACAGAAAGGGGAGCCTACGAGCAGTACTTC.

This clonotype was seen repeatedly, ten times or more. This chain connects TRBV12-3 or TRBV12-4 to TRBJ2-7; no firm D call. CDR3 length: 12 amino acids. V was pared by 3 bases and J by 3 bases, with 6 bases between. Here the CDR3 DNA reads TGTGCCAGCAGTTTTGAGGTCTACGAGCAGTACTTC. Residues: CASSFEVYEQYF.

In this sample, this clonotype turned up a few times. The chain links TRBV6-5 to TRBJ2-5; D may be TRBD2 (6 bases). V was cut by 11 bases and J by 5 bases, with 27 bases left in between. The CDR3 extends over 16 amino acids. CDR1 is MNHEY and CDR2 is SVGAGI in the germline V gene. CDR3 protein: CAGSWGVLPNGETQYF. The CDR3, as DNA: TGTGCCGGGAGTTGGGGGGTCTTACCAAACGGGGAGACCCAGTACTTC.

This clonotype was counted at least ten times. The DNA for the CDR3 is TGTGCCTGGAGTGCCCTGACGGAGACCCAGTACTTC. Its translation: CAWSALTETQYF. V is TRBV30 and J is TRBJ2-5; no definite D call. The CDR3 is made up of 12 amino acids. V was trimmed by 1 base and J by 5 bases, leaving 8 bases between them. Germline-derived CDR1 and CDR2 are GTSNPN and SVGIG (reference sequence).

This clonotype was picked up many times. V and J are TRBV7-8 and TRBJ2-5; 7 nucleotides align to TRBD2. The V segment lost 1 base and the J segment 4 bases; nucleotides outside the gene matches: 9. The CDR3 is 16 amino acids. The germline V gene has CDR1 SGHVS and CDR2 FQNEAQ. The CDR3 spells CASSLEGGRGGETQYF. The DNA for the CDR3 is TGTGCCAGCAGCTTAGAAGGCGGCCGCGGGGGAGAGACCCAGTACTTC.

This clonotype appeared many times. This chain joins TRBV6-2 or TRBV6-3 and TRBJ1-1; TRBD1 matches at 7 bases. The V and J ends lost 5 bases and 1 base, in that order; junction bases with no gene match: 4. There are 14 residues in the CDR3. CDR1 and CDR2 from the germline V gene are MNHEY and SVGEGT. CDR3 coding DNA: TGTGCCAGCAGTCGACAGGGTGCGAACACTGAAGCTTTCTTT. Encoded protein: CASSRQGANTEAFF.

The chain joins TRBV11-1 to TRBJ2-5, with D possibly called TRBD1 or TRBD2 (5 bases each). This CDR3 has 17 residues. Germline V lookup: CDR1 SGHAT, CDR2 FQDESV (reference sequence). V shed 3 bases and J shed 2 bases, with 19 bases lying between them. The CDR3 sequence is CASSFDEGPLGQETQYF. CDR3 DNA sequence: TGTGCCAGCAGCTTCGATGAGGGGCCGTTGGGGCAAGAGACCCAGTACTTC.